This T cell receptor (beta chain) was recovered during a study of T-cell memory formation after mild COVID-19 (dated by TCRdb to about 2021). For the wider study: TCR sequence clusters from the two donors were found to be largely donor specific. In two donors, T-cell clones that expanded and contracted after mild COVID-19 were followed by sequencing TCRalpha and TCRbeta repertoires longitudinally. Two young, previously healthy adult volunteers, one female and one male, were included in the cohort. Paper-wide results and their limitations: Contracting CD4+ clones appeared mostly in the CM and EM memory subsets, whereas CD8+ clones were enriched in EMRA. Some responding clones were detected in pre-infection memory, which suggested that pre-existing cross-reactive memory T cells had joined the SARS-CoV-2 response. SARS-CoV-2 specificity was not confirmed for the second-wave clones peaking on day 37. From day 15 to 85, contracting clones showed balanced CD4/CD8 phenotypes, whereas a second wave of clones that expanded from day 15 to 37 leaned towards CD4+. Only two mild cases were covered in the study, and larger cohorts including severe cases with pre-infection samples were considered necessary.

The data were produced on an Illumina NovaSeq 6000. TCRalpha and TCRbeta cDNA libraries were constructed by 5'RACE with constant-segment primers, with sample barcodes and unique molecular identifiers being introduced. Trizol reagent was used to extract RNA from every sample. Amplification of the libraries took two PCR steps, and the second step added a second sample barcode plus Illumina TruSeq adapters. The libraries were sequenced on an Illumina NovaSeq using 2 x 150 bp paired-end reads. Processing in the source paper ran as follows. Reads were demultiplexed and collapsed into UMI-guided consensus sequences with migec v1.2.7. Using mixcr v2.1.11, the UMI consensuses were aligned to TRA and TRB V and J templates and assembled into clonotypes. A clonotype was counted as expanded or contracted only when both edgeR and NoisET called the clonotype significant, with the noise models trained on biological replicates. edgeR calls used a false discovery rate-adjusted p below 0.01 and a log2 fold-change threshold of 1. As an exploratory analysis of dynamics, PCA with hierarchical clustering was applied to max-normalized trajectories of the 1000 most abundant clonotypes. Each responding clone was given a CD4 or CD8 phenotype based on the CD4+ and CD8+ repertoires, which had been sequenced separately. The public reads were run again by TCRdb, first through fastp at Q25 and then through MiXCR, and only productive beta chains were kept. Each record represents a unique CDR3 protein, reported with the most common genes and DNA among its rows. TCRdb's processing, not the authors', yielded these V and J calls. Recorded for this sample are about 310,000 distinct CDR3 sequences; roughly a fifth of them occurred a single time. The ten largest clones represent about 21% of the sample.

PBMCs were isolated by Ficoll-Paque density gradient centrifugation. The table lists this clonotype with a few counts. This receptor's antigen is unknown. Within one base of it there is no much larger clone, and no base qualities were kept. CDR1 and CDR2 are drawn from the germline V gene (reference sequence): DFQATT, SNEGSKA. The CDR3 contains 14 residues, cysteine and phenylalanine counted. The entry retains the CDR3 DNA only, 42 bases that are in frame from base 1. Trimmed from V: 5 bases; trimmed from J: 7 bases; junction bases lacking a gene match: 7. The sequence derives from a man aged 18 to 29 who had mild COVID-19 (a few samples of this study predate the infection). The sample titles of this study are shuffled in the database, so cell type and time point are left out; the donor was told from shared clones. The sequenced sample consisted of PBMCs or a T cell subset sorted from them (not recorded which). The rearrangement combines TRBV20-1 with TRBJ2-2; the central 10 bases match TRBD2. In nucleotides, the sequence is TGCAGTGCTTCTCTAGCGGGGGCGAGCGGGGAGCTGTTTTTT. It encodes CSASLAGASGELFF.